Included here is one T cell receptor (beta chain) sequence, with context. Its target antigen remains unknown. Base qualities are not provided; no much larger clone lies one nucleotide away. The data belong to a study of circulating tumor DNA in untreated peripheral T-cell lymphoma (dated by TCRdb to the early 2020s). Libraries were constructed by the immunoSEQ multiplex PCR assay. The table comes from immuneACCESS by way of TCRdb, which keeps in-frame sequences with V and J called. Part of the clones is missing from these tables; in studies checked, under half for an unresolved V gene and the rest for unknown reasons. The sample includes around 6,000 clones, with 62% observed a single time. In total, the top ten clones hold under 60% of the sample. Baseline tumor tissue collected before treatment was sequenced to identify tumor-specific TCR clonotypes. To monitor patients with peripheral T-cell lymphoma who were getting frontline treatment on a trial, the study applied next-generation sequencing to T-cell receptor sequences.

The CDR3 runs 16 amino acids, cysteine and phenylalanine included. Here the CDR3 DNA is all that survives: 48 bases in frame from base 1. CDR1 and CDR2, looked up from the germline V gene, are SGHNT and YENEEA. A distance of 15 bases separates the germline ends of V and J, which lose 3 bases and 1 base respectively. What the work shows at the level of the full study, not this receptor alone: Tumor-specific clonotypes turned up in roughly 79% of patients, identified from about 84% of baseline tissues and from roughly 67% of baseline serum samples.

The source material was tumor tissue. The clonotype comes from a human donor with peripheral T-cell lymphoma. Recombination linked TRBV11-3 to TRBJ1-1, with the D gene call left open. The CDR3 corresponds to CASSLVGSSANTEAFF. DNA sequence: TGTGCCAGCAGCTTGGTGGGTAGTTCGGCGAACACTGAAGCTTTCTTT.